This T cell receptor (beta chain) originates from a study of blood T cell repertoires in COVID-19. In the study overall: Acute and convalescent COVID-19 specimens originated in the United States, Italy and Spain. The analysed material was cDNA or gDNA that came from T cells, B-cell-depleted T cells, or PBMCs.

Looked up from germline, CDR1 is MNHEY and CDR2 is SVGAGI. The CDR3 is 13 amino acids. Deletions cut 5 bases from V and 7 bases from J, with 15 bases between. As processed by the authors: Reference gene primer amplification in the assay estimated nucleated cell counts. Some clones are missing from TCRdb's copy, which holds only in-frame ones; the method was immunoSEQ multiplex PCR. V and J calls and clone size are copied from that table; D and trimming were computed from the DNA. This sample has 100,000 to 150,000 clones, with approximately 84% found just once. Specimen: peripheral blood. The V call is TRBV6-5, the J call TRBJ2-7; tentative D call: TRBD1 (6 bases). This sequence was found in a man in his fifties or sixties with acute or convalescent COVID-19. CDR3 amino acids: CASSRQDHGEQYF. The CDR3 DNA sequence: TGTGCCAGCAGTCGACAGGACCACGGGGAGCAGTACTTC.